The source of this T cell receptor beta chain is a study of beta chain features in type 1 diabetes. Study-wide findings and caveats: The naive, central memory and Treg TCRB repertoires of patients appeared to be more similar to one another than those of healthy donors. With patients and controls alike, PCR might favor shorter templates to an equal degree. Type 1 diabetes patients had moderately but significantly shorter TCRB CDR3s in all four CD4+ subsets. Junctions at VDJ sites from type 1 diabetes patients had fewer insertions and more deletions.

As every portion of the isolated RNA was reverse transcribed, the sequencing read expressed TCRB transcripts. TCRdb keeps only in-frame clones here, not all; method: immunoSEQ multiplex PCR. The table lists around 300,000 clones, around 15% of them singletons, with more than 6.5% in the top ten. This CDR3 is built from 16 residues. Trimming pared 6 bases from V and 5 bases from J, leaving 20 bases between. Per the germline V gene, CDR1 is SGHTA and CDR2 is FQGNSA. This clone turned up a few times. The antigen is not known. Input material: central memory CD4+ T cells from blood. The rearrangement links TRBV7-2 to TRBJ2-1; perhaps TRBD1 as D (6 bases). The sequence was obtained from a man between 25 and 39 years old in good health. The CDR3 DNA is TGTGCCAGCAGTAAGGTGGTCGGCAGGGGTGACAATGAGCAGTTCTTC. Translating gives CASSKVVGRGDNEQFF.